This TCR beta chain was captured in a study of T cell repertoires in ileal Crohn's disease (dated by TCRdb to between 2018 and 2021). Regarding the complete study: Median disease duration was around eight years, and about 35% of patients were identified as active smokers at the time of surgery. About half of the patients received postoperative therapy: around ten received thiopurines and around 20 received anti-TNF agents. M6 samples consisted of neoterminal ileum biopsies collected during postoperative colonoscopy. The study sequenced roughly 170 mucosal samples from 57 patients, taken at several locations on the surgical specimen and at postoperative endoscopy. The study was conducted in parallel with a multicentre cohort built to find predictors of early endoscopic recurrence after ileocolonic resection. Surgery was performed for a complication in all patients, with stricturing disease in about 61% and penetrating disease in roughly 40%. TCR repertoire analysis was performed in fewer than 70 Crohn's disease patients drawn from a prospective multicentre cohort. Endoscopic postoperative recurrence was defined by a Rutgeerts score above i0. Broad study findings and their caveats: Endoscopic recurrence was linked to a higher percentage of high-frequency clones at surgery, and recurrence occurred in every patient whose clonality exceeded 26.8% (18/57). The timing of postoperative endoscopy varied within the first year after surgery, and the median delay was approximately 7 months. More high-frequency clones were carried by sorted CD8 T cells than by CD4 T cells, suggesting that mucosal expansions were mainly CD8. A significantly higher proportion of clonal expansions was observed in active smokers at surgery than in non-smokers (about 25% vs 20%, p=0.02). Only a subgroup of patients, of unstated size, had their mucosal CD4 and CD8 T cells sorted and sequenced.

From the cysteine through the phenylalanine, the CDR3 covers 13 amino acids. Left in the record is the CDR3 DNA by itself, 39 bases read in frame from the first base. In the germline V gene, CDR1 corresponds to SGHDT and CDR2 to YYEEEE. The V end gives up 3 bases and the J end 10 bases, leaving 4 bases in the junction not matched to a gene. The time point label, read with the paper, signifies: neoterminal ileum biopsy at postoperative endoscopy, about 6 months after surgery. Adults with ileal or ileocolonic Crohn's disease for whom ileocolonic resection was indicated were considered eligible. Whole ileal mucosal biopsies were kept frozen at -80 degrees C prior to DNA extraction. Genomic DNA was extracted from frozen whole biopsies using a TRizol-based method and was quantified with a NanoDrop 2000 spectrophotometer. This clone was recorded once. What this receptor recognizes is not known. No base quality information exists; no much larger clone differs at one position.

For commercial TCRB immunosequencing, approximately 500 nanograms of biopsy DNA were submitted for each sample. A two-step, amplification bias-controlled multiplex PCR was used by Adaptive Biotechnology to amplify CDR3 regions from genomic DNA. Primers covering every V and J gene segment were used in the first PCR, while barcodes and Illumina adapters were added in the second PCR. An Illumina instrument was used to sequence the CDR3 libraries. The published analysis was carried out like this. The analysis drew on both the pipelines supplied by the vendor and custom analysis of the raw data in R/Bioconductor running R version 3.3.0. Clonality, which ranges from 0 to 1, was calculated as the inverse of the normalised Shannon entropy across all productive clones. The repertoire share taken up by the top 100 clones defined high-frequency clones, and only clones that passed a 95% confidence test were kept. The Simpson index measured repertoire diversity, and the Morisita-Horn index measured overlap between samples. The source is immuneACCESS, and TCRdb retained only in-frame sequences with V and J called. Part of the clones is not carried over; for the studies checked, unresolved V genes explain less than half of this, and the remainder is unexplained. V, J and clone size are those of that table, while D and trimming were read from the DNA. The sample includes 3,500 to 5,000 clones, with 78% observed a single time. The ten largest account for roughly 14% of the sample.

The rearrangement combines TRBV5-6 with TRBJ1-1, and TRBD1 matches 12 of the central bases. The sequence came from an adult with Crohn's disease. The sequencing sample was made of ileal tissue. The DNA is as follows: TGTGCCAGCAGCTCGGGGGACAGGGGGCGAGCTTTCTTT. It codes for CASSSGDRGRAFF.